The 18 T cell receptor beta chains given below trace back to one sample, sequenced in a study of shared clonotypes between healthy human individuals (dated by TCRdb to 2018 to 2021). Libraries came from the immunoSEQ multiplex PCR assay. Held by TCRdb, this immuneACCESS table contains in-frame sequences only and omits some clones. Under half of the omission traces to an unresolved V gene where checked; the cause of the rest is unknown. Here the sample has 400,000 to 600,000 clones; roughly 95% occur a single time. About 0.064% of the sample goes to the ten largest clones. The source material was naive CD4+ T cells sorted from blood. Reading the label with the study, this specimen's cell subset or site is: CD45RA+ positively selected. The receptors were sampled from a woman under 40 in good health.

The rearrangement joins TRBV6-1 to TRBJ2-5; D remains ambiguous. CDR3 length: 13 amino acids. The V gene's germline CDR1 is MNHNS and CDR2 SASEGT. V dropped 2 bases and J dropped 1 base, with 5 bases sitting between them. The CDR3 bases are TGTGCCAGCAGTGAAAGCTTCCAAGAGACCCAGTACTTC. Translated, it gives CASSESFQETQYF.

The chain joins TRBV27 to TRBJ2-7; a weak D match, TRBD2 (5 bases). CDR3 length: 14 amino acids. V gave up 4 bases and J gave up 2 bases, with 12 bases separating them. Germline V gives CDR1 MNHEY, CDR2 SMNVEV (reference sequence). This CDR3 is CASSSPGITYEQYF. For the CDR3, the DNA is TGTGCCAGCAGTTCGCCCGGGATAACCTACGAGCAGTACTTC.

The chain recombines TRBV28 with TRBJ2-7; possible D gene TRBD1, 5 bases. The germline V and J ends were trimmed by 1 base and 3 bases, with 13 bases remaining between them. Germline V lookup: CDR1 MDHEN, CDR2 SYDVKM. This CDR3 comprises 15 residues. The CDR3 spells CASSLFGAGFYEQYF. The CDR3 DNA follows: TGTGCCAGCAGTTTATTTGGGGCTGGTTTCTACGAGCAGTACTTC.

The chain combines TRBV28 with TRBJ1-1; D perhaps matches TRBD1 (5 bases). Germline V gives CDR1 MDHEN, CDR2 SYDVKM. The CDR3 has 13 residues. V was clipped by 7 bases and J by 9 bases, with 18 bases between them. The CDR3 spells CASKLRQLYQAFF. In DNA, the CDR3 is TGTGCCAGCAAACTAAGACAGTTATACCAAGCTTTCTTT.

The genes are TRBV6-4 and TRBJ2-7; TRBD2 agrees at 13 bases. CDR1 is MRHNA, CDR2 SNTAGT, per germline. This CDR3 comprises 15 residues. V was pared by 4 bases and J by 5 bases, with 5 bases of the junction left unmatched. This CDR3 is CASSAGLAGVDEQYF. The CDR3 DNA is TGTGCCAGCAGTGCTGGACTAGCGGGAGTCGACGAGCAGTACTTC.

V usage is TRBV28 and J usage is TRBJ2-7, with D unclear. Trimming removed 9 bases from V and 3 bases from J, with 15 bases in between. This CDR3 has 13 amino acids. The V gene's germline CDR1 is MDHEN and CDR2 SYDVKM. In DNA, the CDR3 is TGTGCCAGTAAAACCCCCCTTAGCTACGAGCAGTACTTC. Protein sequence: CASKTPLSYEQYF.

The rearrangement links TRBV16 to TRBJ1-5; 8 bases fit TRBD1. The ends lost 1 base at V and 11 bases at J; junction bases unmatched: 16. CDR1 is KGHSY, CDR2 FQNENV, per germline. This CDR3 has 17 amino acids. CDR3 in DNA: TGTGCCAGCAGCCAATTTAGGCCAGGGGGCGCTTCGGGAACCCAGCATTTT. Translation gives CASSQFRPGGASGTQHF. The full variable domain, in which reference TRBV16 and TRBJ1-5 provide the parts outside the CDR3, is GEEVAQTPKHLVRGEGQKAKLYCAPIKGHSYVFWYQQVLKNEFKFLISFQNENVFDETGMPKERFSAKCLPNSPCSLEIQATKLEDSAVYFCASSQFRPGGASGTQHFGDGTRLSIL.

The CDR3 here is CASSIDHGDSYEQYF. In nucleotides, the CDR3 is TGCGCCAGCAGCATCGACCACGGGGACTCCTACGAGCAGTACTTC. The chain links TRBV5-1 to TRBJ2-7, with D tentatively TRBD2 (5 bases). Per the germline V gene, CDR1 is SGHRS and CDR2 is YFSETQ. The V end was cut by 4 bases, the J end by 0 bases, with 14 bases between. This CDR3 comprises 15 residues. Complete variable domain (other parts from reference TRBV5-1 and TRBJ2-7): KAGVTQTPRYLIKTRGQQVTLSCSPISGHRSVSWYQQTPGQGLQFLFEYFSETQRNKGNFPGRFSGRQFSNSRSEMNVSTLELGDSALYLCASSIDHGDSYEQYFGPGTRLTVT.

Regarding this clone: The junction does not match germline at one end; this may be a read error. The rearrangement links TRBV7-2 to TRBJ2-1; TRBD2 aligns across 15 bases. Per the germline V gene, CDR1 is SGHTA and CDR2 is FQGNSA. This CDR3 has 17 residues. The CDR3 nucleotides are TGTGCCAGCAGCCCCAAAGGACTAGCGGGAGGGTACAAGGAGCAGTTCTTC. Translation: CASSPKGLAGGYKEQFF.

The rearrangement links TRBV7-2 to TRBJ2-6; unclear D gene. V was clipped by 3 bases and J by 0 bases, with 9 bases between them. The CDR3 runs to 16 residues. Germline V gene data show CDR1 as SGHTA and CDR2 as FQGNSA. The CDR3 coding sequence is TGTGCCAGCAGCTTGCAAGAATACTCTGGGGCCAACGTCCTGACTTTC. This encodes CASSLQEYSGANVLTF.

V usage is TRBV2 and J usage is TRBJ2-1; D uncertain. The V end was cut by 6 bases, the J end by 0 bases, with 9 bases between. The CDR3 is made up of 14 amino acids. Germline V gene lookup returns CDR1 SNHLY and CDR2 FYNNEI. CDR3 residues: CASSERHSYNEQFF. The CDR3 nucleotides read TGTGCCAGCAGCGAAAGGCACTCCTACAATGAGCAGTTCTTC.

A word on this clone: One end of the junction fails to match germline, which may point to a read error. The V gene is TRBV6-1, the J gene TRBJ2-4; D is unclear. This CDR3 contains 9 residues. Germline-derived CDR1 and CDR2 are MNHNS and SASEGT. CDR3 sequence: CASSPPWGF. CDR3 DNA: TGTGCCAGCAGCCCCCCATGGGGCTTC.

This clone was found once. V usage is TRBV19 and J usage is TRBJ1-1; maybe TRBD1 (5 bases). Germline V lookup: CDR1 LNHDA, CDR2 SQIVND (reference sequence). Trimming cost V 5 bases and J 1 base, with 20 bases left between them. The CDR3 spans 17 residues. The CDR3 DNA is TGTGCCAGTAGTTCAGGGAGAGGACGGAATAAGAACACTGAAGCTTTCTTT. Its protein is CASSSGRGRNKNTEAFF. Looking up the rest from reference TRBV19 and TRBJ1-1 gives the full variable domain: DGGITQSPKYLFRKEGQNVTLSCEQNLNHDAMYWYRQDPGQGLRLIYYSQIVNDFQKGDIAEGYSVSREKKESFPLTVTSAQKNPTAFYLCASSSGRGRNKNTEAFFGQGTRLTVV.

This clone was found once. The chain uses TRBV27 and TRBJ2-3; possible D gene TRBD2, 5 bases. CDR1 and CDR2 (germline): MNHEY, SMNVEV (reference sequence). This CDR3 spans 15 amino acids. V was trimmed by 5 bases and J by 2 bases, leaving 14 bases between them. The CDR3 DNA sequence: TGTGCCAGCAGTCTAACTAGGGAATTCACAGATACGCAGTATTTT. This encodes CASSLTREFTDTQYF.

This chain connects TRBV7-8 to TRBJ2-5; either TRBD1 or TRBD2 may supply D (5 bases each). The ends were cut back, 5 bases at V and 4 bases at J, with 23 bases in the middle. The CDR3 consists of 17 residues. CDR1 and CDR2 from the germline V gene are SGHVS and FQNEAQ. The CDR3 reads CASSNRFRDQNTETQYF. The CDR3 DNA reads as TGTGCCAGCAGCAACCGATTCCGGGACCAAAATACAGAGACCCAGTACTTC.

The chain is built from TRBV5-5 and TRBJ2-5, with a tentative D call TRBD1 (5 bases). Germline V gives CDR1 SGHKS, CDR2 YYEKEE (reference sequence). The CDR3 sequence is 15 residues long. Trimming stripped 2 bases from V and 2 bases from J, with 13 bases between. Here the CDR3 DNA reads TGTGCCAGCAGCTTCTCTGTAGGGGTACAAGAGACCCAGTACTTC. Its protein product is CASSFSVGVQETQYF.

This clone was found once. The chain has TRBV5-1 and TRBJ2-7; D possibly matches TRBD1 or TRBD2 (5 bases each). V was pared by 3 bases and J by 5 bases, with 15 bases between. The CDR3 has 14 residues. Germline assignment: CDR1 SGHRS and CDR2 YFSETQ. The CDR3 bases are TGCGCCAGCAGCTCGACGACGGGGCTGGACGAGCAGTACTTC. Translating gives CASSSTTGLDEQYF.

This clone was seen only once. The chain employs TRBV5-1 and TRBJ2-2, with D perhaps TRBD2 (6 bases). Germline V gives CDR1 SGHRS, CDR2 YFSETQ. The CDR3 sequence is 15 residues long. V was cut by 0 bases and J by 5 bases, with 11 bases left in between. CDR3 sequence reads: CASSLEGTPTGELFF. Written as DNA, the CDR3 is TGCGCCAGCAGCTTGGAGGGGACTCCGACCGGGGAGCTGTTTTTT. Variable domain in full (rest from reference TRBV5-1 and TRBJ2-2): KAGVTQTPRYLIKTRGQQVTLSCSPISGHRSVSWYQQTPGQGLQFLFEYFSETQRNKGNFPGRFSGRQFSNSRSEMNVSTLELGDSALYLCASSLEGTPTGELFFGEGSRLTVL.